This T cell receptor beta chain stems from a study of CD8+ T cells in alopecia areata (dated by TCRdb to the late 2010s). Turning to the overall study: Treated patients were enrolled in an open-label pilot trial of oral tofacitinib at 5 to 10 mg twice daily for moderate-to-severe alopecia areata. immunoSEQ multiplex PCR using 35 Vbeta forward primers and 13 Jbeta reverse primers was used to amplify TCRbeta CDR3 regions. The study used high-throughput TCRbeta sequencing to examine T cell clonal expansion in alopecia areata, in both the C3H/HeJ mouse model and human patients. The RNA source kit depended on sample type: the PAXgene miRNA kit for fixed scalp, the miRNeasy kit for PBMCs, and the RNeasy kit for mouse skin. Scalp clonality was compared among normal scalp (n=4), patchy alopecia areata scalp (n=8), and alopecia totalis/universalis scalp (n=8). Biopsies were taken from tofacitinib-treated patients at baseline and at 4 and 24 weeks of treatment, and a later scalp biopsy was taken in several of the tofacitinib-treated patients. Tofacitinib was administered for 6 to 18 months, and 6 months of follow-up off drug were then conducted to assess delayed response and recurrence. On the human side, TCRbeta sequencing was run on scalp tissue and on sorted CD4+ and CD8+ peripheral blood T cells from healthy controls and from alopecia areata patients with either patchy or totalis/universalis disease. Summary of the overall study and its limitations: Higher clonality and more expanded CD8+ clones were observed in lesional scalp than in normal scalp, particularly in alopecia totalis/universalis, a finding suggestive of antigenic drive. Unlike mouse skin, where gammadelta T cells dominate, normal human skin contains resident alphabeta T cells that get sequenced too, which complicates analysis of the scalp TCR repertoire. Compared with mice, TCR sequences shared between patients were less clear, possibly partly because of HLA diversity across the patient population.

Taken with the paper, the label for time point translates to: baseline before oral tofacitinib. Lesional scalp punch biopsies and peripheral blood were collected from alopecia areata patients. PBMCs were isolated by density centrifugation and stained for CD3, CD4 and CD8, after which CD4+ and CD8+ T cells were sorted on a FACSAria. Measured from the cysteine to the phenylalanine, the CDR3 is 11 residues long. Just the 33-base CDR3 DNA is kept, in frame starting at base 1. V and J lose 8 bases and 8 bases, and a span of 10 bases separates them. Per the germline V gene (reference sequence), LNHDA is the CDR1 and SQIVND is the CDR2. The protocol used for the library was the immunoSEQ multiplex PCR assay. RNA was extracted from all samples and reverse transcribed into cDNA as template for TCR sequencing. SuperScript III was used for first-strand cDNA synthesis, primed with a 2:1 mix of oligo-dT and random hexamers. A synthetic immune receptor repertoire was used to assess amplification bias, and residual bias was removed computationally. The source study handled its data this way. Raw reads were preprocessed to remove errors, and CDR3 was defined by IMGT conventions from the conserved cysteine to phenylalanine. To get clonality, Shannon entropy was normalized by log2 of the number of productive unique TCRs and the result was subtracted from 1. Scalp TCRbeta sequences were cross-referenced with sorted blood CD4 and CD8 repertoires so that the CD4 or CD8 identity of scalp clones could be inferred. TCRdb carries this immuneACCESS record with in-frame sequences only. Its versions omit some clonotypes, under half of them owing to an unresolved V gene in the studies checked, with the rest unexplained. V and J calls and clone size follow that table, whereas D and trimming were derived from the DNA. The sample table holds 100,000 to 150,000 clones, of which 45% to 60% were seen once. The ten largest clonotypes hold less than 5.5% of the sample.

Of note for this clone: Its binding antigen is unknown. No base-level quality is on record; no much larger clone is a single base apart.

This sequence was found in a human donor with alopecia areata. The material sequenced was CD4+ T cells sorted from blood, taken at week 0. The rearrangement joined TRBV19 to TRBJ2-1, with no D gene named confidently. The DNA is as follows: TGTGCCAGTCGAGGAGTGGATGAGCAGTTCTTC. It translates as CASRGVDEQFF.